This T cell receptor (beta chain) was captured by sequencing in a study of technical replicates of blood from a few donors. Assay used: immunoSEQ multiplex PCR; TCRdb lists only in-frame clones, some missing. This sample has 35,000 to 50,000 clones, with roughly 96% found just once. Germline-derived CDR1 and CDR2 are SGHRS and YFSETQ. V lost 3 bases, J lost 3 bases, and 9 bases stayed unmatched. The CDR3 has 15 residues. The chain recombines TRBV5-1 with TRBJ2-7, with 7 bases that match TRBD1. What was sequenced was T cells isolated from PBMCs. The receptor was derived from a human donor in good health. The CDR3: CASSSTDRANYEQYF. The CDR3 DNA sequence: TGCGCCAGCAGCTCCACTGACAGGGCCAACTACGAGCAGTACTTC. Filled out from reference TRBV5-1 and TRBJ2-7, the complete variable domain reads KAGVTQTPRYLIKTRGQQVTLSCSPISGHRSVSWYQQTPGQGLQFLFEYFSETQRNKGNFPGRFSGRQFSNSRSEMNVSTLELGDSALYLCASSSTDRANYEQYFGPGTRLTVT.